The T cell receptor beta chain under discussion was sequenced for a study of identical twins. This clonotype was counted many times. Germline lookup yields CDR1 SGDLS and CDR2 YYNGEE. The CDR3 contains 14 residues. V lost 0 bases and J lost 4, with 10 bases in between. TCRdb used MiXCR to reprocess the 5' RACE reads, holding one entry per CDR3 protein. This sample has some 250,000 distinct CDR3 sequences; under 8.5% occur once, and the top ten carry roughly 15%. In addition, the sample was reused for a study of T cells expressing NK-cell markers.

The sequencing input was CD8+ T cells sorted from blood. The sequence came from a woman younger than 30 in good health. The chain recombines TRBV9 with TRBJ1-1, with D possibly being TRBD1 (5 bases). The CDR3 nucleotides read TGTGCCAGCAGCGTAGTCGGGGGAAGCACTGAAGCTTTCTTT. This translates into CASSVVGGSTEAFF.